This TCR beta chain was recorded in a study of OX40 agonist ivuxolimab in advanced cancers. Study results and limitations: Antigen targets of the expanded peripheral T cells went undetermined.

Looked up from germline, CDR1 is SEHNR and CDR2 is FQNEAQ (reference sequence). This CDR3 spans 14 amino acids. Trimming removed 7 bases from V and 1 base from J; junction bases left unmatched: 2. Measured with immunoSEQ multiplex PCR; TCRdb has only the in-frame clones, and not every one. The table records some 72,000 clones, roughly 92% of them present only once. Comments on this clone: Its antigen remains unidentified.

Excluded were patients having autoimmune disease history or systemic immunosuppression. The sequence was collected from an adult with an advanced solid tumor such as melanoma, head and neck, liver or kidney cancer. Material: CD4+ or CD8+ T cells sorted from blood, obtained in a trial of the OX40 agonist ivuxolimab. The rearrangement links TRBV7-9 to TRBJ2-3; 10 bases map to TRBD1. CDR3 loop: CASNDRGRTDTQYF. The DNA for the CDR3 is TGTGCCAGCAACGACAGGGGGCGCACAGATACGCAGTATTTT.